The rows below give T cell receptor beta chains drawn from one sample of a study of T cells in Graves' hyperthyroidism and ophthalmopathy. TCRdb itself ran the multiplex PCR reads through MiXCR, one entry per CDR3 protein. The sample holds more than 300,000 distinct CDR3 sequences, approximately 18% seen once. The source material was blood. All receptors derive from a woman between 25 and 40 years old with Graves' hyperthyroidism that later progressed to Graves' ophthalmopathy. The conserved cysteine and the conserved F or W are not part of the CDR3 here. Only some rows state a clone size, as once, few, many or a class for expanded clones.

CDR3 protein,V gene,J gene,clone size
ASSDPPGLYGYT,TRBV2,TRBJ1-2,many
ASSVLKGTGPPGNYGYT,TRBV27,TRBJ1-2,.
SASREADTQY,TRBV20-1,TRBJ2-3,many
AISEGGADTEAF,TRBV10-3,TRBJ1-1,once
ASSSTSYEQY,TRBV28,TRBJ2-7,many
ASSKGSEAF,TRBV12-3/TRBV12-4,TRBJ1-1,few
ASSLSGVGSTDTQY,TRBV27,TRBJ2-3,many
ASSLVHNEKLF,TRBV27,TRBJ1-4,few
ASSVVGTSADTQY,TRBV9,TRBJ2-3,.
AWGGNQPQH,TRBV30,TRBJ1-5,many
ASSFGRDYGYT,TRBV12-3/TRBV12-4,TRBJ1-2,many
ASSSRRTNTGELF,TRBV7-9,TRBJ2-2,.
ASSERDGKLF,TRBV2,TRBJ1-4,many
ASSIQGLQPQH,TRBV7-8,TRBJ1-5,many
ASSLDPSGSSYNEQF,TRBV11-1,TRBJ2-1,.
SASWGNTEAF,TRBV20-1,TRBJ1-1,many
ASSPPVASEQF,TRBV7-8,TRBJ2-1,many
ASSPRLSTDTQY,TRBV2,TRBJ2-3,many
ASSQGAGQGRTYEQY,TRBV4-1,TRBJ2-7,.
ASGGQSGNTIY,TRBV6-1,TRBJ1-3,few
ASSLGQLNEKLF,TRBV28,TRBJ1-4,many
ATSEFDRGRETQY,TRBV24-1,TRBJ2-5,many
ATSRRMAATEQF,TRBV15,TRBJ2-1,.
SARDLGVYNEQF,TRBV20-1,TRBJ2-1,many
ASSPPASGMTDTQY,TRBV11-1,TRBJ2-3,many
ASSFRDNYEQY,TRBV5-1,TRBJ2-7,many
ASLLRDRGYGYT,TRBV28,TRBJ1-2,many
ASSFGVSSGNTIY,TRBV7-2,TRBJ1-3,few
ASSGPWGGPKHEQY,TRBV2,TRBJ2-7,many
ASSLSWGTGELF,TRBV27,TRBJ2-2,.
ASSQGLTTEAF,TRBV14,TRBJ1-1,.
ASSTGTASSYEQY,TRBV6-1,TRBJ2-7,many